This T cell receptor beta chain was captured by sequencing in a study of regulatory T cells in long-lasting Graves disease. General study points: Preferential use of TRBV28, TRBJ1-2 and TRBJ2-5 was seen in persistent disease. Newly diagnosed Graves' patients had higher TCR diversity than persistent ones.

On this clonotype: Its target is unknown.

CDR3 size: 15 residues. Germline V gene sequence: CDR1 SEHNR, CDR2 FQNEAQ (reference sequence). V lost 2 bases to trimming and J lost 6 bases; unmatched junction nucleotides: 8. Researchers made TCR beta libraries by using iRepertoire HTBI primers and running Arm-PCR on CDR3 regions. Each CDR3 protein is one row after TCRdb ran MiXCR on the multiplex PCR reads. The table lists fewer than 550,000 distinct CDR3 sequences, roughly 15% of them singletons. Time point given: newly diagnosed GD, antithyroid drugs for less than 3 months. Making the TCR library involved RNA that had been extracted from PBMCs. These same data were also listed under a study on T cells in Graves' hyperthyroidism and ophthalmopathy. That work states: No ophthalmopathy progression within 18 months constituted stable Graves' hyperthyroidism. Before onset, ophthalmopathy was predicted by the model a median roughly 6.4 months earlier.

The sequence was obtained from a woman younger than 35 with Graves disease. The rearrangement uses TRBV7-9 and TRBJ2-7; TRBD1 agrees at 9 bases. This material consisted of peripheral blood mononuclear cells (PBMCs), taken at new diagnosis, from a patient treated with antithyroid drugs. CDR3: CASSLLGQGRSEQYF. In DNA, the CDR3 is TGTGCCAGCAGCTTACTTGGACAGGGGAGGAGCGAGCAGTACTTC.